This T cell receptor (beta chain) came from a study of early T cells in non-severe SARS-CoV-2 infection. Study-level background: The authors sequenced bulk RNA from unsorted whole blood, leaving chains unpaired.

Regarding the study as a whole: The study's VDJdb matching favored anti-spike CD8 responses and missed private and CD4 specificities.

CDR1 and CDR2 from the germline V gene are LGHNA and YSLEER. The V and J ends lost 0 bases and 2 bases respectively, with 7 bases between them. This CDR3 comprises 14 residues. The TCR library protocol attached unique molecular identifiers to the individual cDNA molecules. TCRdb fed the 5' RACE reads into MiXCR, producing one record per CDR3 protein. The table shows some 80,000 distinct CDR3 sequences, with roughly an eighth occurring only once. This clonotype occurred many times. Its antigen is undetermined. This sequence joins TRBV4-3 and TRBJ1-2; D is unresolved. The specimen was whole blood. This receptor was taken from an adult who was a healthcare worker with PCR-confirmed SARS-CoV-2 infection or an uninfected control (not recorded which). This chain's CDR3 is CASSQEPGNYGYTF. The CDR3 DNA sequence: TGCGCCAGCAGCCAAGAACCGGGCAACTATGGCTACACCTTC.